Following are 16 T cell receptor beta chains from one sample sequenced in a study of cytotoxic CD8 clonotypes in ibrutinib-treated CLL. Repertoires were generated with immunoSEQ multiplex PCR, while TCRdb's copy carries only in-frame clones and drops some. The profile shows fewer than 75,000 clones, less than 75% of them singletons. The input for sequencing was PBMCs, taken after 12 months of ibrutinib treatment. These receptors came from a human donor with chronic lymphocytic leukemia.

The gene calls are TRBV19 and TRBJ2-3; 7 nucleotides match TRBD2. There are 18 residues in the CDR3. Germline V gene data show CDR1 as LNHDA and CDR2 as SQIVND (reference sequence). The trim removed 0 bases at V and 6 bases at J, leaving 15 bases unmatched. CDR3 DNA sequence: TGTGCCAGTAGTATAGAGCCTCTAGCGATCCTTAGCGGGGATACGCAGTATTTT. This encodes CASSIEPLAILSGDTQYF.

The V gene is TRBV19, the J gene TRBJ2-1, with D perhaps matching TRBD2 (6 bases). The ends were cut back, 6 bases at V and 7 bases at J, with 19 bases in the middle. Per germline, CDR1 LNHDA and CDR2 SQIVND (reference sequence). The CDR3 extends over 15 amino acids. Written as DNA, the CDR3 is TGTGCCAGTAGCATCCGGGGACTTAAAGGGAATGAGCAGTTCTTC. Its protein product is CASSIRGLKGNEQFF.

This chain connects TRBV2 to TRBJ2-5, with 9 nucleotides matching TRBD1. The CDR3 runs to 13 residues. Germline values: CDR1 SNHLY, CDR2 FYNNEI. V lost 4 bases and J lost 7; bases outside the gene matches: 4. CDR3 nucleotides: TGTGCCAGCAGTGGGACAGGGGACGGGACCCAGTACTTC. Translating it yields CASSGTGDGTQYF.

The V gene is TRBV27, the J gene TRBJ2-1; TRBD2 matches at 8 bases. With V trimmed by 4 bases and J by 7 bases, 9 bases remained unmatched. The CDR3 totals 15 residues. Germline assignment: CDR1 MNHEY and CDR2 SMNVEV (reference sequence). The CDR3 DNA reads as TGTGCCAGCAGTTCCTCCGGGACTAGGGGGAATGAGCAGTTCTTC. Protein product: CASSSSGTRGNEQFF.

The V call is TRBV4-2, the J call TRBJ1-2, with D hard to call. The germline CDR1 and CDR2 sequences are LGHNA and YNFKEQ. Trimming left V 2 bases short and J 3 bases short, with 4 bases between. CDR3 length equals 12 residues. CDR3 protein: CASSQQDYGYTF. The CDR3 DNA sequence: TGTGCCAGCAGCCAACAGGACTATGGCTACACCTTC.

The V and J genes are TRBV4-1 and TRBJ1-1; D is uncertain. Germline V lookup: CDR1 MGHRA, CDR2 YSYEKL. The V end lost 1 base, the J end lost 4 bases, and 10 bases lay between the germline ends. The CDR3 contains 14 residues. CDR3: CASSQVPQSTEAFF. For the CDR3, the DNA is TGCGCCAGCAGCCAAGTTCCCCAGAGCACTGAAGCTTTCTTT.

This sequence joins TRBV5-1 and TRBJ2-3; possibly TRBD2 for D (6 bases). Trimming left V 0 bases short and J 3 bases short, with 17 bases between. Germline V gives CDR1 SGHRS, CDR2 YFSETQ. This CDR3 has 17 amino acids. CDR3 DNA: TGCGCCAGCAGCTTGGCCTTTGCTAGCAGCGGGACAGATACGCAGTATTTT. It translates to CASSLAFASSGTDTQYF.

This clone was counted only a few times. This chain joins TRBV9 and TRBJ2-5; TRBD1 agrees at 7 bases. The CDR3 has 15 amino acids. With V trimmed by 1 base and J by 2 bases, 5 bases remained unmatched. The germline gives CDR1 SGDLS, CDR2 YYNGEE. The CDR3 region is CASSVRTGLQETQYF. CDR3 in DNA: TGTGCCAGCAGCGTAAGGACAGGCCTTCAAGAGACCCAGTACTTC.

This clone has only a few counts. The chain employs TRBV19 and TRBJ1-5, with D hard to call. The CDR3 is made up of 12 amino acids. Germline V gene sequence: CDR1 LNHDA, CDR2 SQIVND (reference sequence). The V gene lost 1 base and the J gene lost 5 bases, with 3 bases spanning the gap. CDR3: CASSIGDQPQHF. The CDR3 DNA sequence: TGTGCCAGTAGTATAGGGGATCAGCCCCAGCATTTT.

The chain combines TRBV30 with TRBJ1-1, with TRBD1 matching 10 bases. With 3 bases clipped from V and 0 bases from J, the junction kept 10 bases outside the gene matches. The length of the CDR3 is 17 residues. The germline CDR1 and CDR2 sequences are GTSNPN and SVGIG (reference sequence). The CDR3 nucleotides are TGTGCCTGGAGCACAGGACAGGGGGTCCCGATGAACACTGAAGCTTTCTTT. Encoded protein: CAWSTGQGVPMNTEAFF.

The chain is built from TRBV6-5 and TRBJ2-7; D perhaps matches TRBD1 (6 bases). This CDR3 comprises 15 residues. The germline V gene has CDR1 MNHEY and CDR2 SVGAGI. V shed 5 bases and J shed 1 base, with 15 bases lying between them. CDR3 sequence (DNA): TGTGCCAGCAGTCCAGGGGCAGGACGTTCCTACGAGCAGTACTTC. Translation gives CASSPGAGRSYEQYF.

The chain links TRBV4-2 to TRBJ1-5, with a possible D match to TRBD1 (5 bases). The V and J ends lost 0 bases and 4 bases respectively, with 10 bases between them. The CDR3 is 15 amino acids. The germline CDR1 and CDR2 sequences are LGHNA and YNFKEQ. The CDR3 DNA follows: TGTGCCAGCAGCCAAGATGCAGGGAGGAATCAGCCCCAGCATTTT. This encodes CASSQDAGRNQPQHF.

The genes are TRBV6-6 and TRBJ2-3, with D maybe TRBD1 (6 bases). Germline CDR1 reads MNHNY; CDR2 reads SVGAGI (reference sequence). Trimming left V 0 bases short and J 2 bases short, with 12 bases between. This CDR3 comprises 16 residues. The DNA for the CDR3 is TGTGCCAGCAGTTACTCGACCGGACAGTCCACAGATACGCAGTATTTT. This codes for CASSYSTGQSTDTQYF.

The chain links TRBV6-5 to TRBJ2-5, with 13 nucleotides matching TRBD2. Germline V CDR1 and CDR2: MNHEY, SVGAGI. CDR3 length: 16 residues. V shed 2 bases and J 5 bases; nucleotides not matched to a gene: 5. The CDR3 here is CASSYGLAGASETQYF. DNA for the CDR3: TGTGCCAGCAGTTACGGACTAGCGGGAGCATCCGAGACCCAGTACTTC.

The chain uses TRBV10-3 and TRBJ1-2; 7 bases agree with TRBD1. CDR1 and CDR2 from the germline V gene are ENHRY and SYGVKD. The CDR3 is 14 amino acids. V was clipped by 5 bases and J by 6 bases; unmatched bases: 9. The CDR3 spells CAISQTTGPNGYTF. The CDR3 DNA reads TGTGCCATCAGTCAGACGACAGGGCCGAATGGCTACACCTTC.

The V call is TRBV27, the J call TRBJ2-2, with 7 positions matching TRBD1. Germline values: CDR1 MNHEY, CDR2 SMNVEV (reference sequence). V shed 3 bases, J shed 1 base, and the junction held 5 bases outside the gene matches. The CDR3 totals 16 residues. The CDR3 nucleotides are TGTGCCAGCAGTTTTGACAGGGCCCGGAACACCGGGGAGCTGTTTTTT. Its translation is CASSFDRARNTGELFF.